One T cell receptor beta chain is described in this entry. These data come from a study of blood T cell repertoires in COVID-19. Study-wide background: The United States, Italy and Spain provided the acute and convalescent COVID-19 samples. T cells, B-cell-depleted T cells, or PBMCs supplied cDNA or gDNA.

TCRdb keeps only in-frame clones here, not all; method: immunoSEQ multiplex PCR. The data hold around 300,000 clones, with roughly 89% observed a single time. The sequence derives from a woman aged 40-49 years who had recovered from COVID-19. The sequencing input was PBMCs or T cells enriched from blood (not recorded which).

CDR3 sequence: CASIPGQGVAKNIQYF. DNA of the CDR3: TGTGCCAGCATACCGGGACAGGGGGTAGCCAAAAACATTCAGTACTTC. The chain carries TRBV2 and TRBJ2-4, with 11 bases aligning to TRBD1. From germline, CDR1 is SNHLY and CDR2 FYNNEI. Trimming cost V 7 bases and J 0 bases; bases outside gene matches: 5. CDR3 length equals 16 residues.